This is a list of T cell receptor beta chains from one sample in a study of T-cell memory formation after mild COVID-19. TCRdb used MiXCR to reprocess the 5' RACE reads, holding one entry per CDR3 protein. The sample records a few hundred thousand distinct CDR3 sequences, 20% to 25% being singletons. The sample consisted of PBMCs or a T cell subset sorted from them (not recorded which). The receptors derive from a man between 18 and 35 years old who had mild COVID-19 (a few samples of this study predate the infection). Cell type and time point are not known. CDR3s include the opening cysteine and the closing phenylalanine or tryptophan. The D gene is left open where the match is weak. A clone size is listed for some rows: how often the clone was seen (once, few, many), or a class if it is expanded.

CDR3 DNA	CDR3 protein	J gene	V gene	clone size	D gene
TGTGCCAGCAGTGAAGCCAGGCAGCGGTACTATGGCTACACCTTC	CASSEARQRYYGYTF	TRBJ1-2	TRBV6-1	-	-
TGTGCCAGCAGTTACGGAAGCTGGAGAGGCAGTGAGCAGTTCTTC	CASSYGSWRGSEQFF	TRBJ2-1	TRBV6-2/TRBV6-3	once	-
TGTGCCAGCAGCGTATCCCCCAGGGCCACCGAGCAGTACTTC	CASSVSPRATEQYF	TRBJ2-7	TRBV9	-	-
TGCAGTGCACCCGGGGGGGCCTTCACAGATACGCAGTATTTT	CSAPGGAFTDTQYF	TRBJ2-3	TRBV20-1	-	TRBD2
TGCGCCAGCAGCTTGGTCGTCCGGGCTACGCCCTCTGAAGCTTTCTTT	CASSLVVRATPSEAFF	TRBJ1-1	TRBV5-1	-	-
TGTGCCAGCAGTTCCACAGAGCGGGTTCAGCCCCAGCATTTT	CASSSTERVQPQHF	TRBJ1-5	TRBV28	-	-
TGTGCCACCAGCAGAGTAATAGGAGATACGCAGTATTTT	CATSRVIGDTQYF	TRBJ2-3	TRBV15	once	-
TGCAGTGCTAGATTCGGCAACACTGAAGCTTTCTTT	CSARFGNTEAFF	TRBJ1-1	TRBV20-1	many	-
TGTGCCACCAGCAGGGGGGGGGACGGGAAGAAGACCCAGTACTTC	CATSRGGDGKKTQYF	TRBJ2-5	TRBV15	-	TRBD2
TGTGCCAGCAGCTTAAGTGTAGCGGGGGGGCCCCAAGAGCAGTTCTTC	CASSLSVAGGPQEQFF	TRBJ2-1	TRBV7-2	few	TRBD2
TGTGCCAGCGCCCGGACTAGCGGGGCCACCGGGGAGCTGTTTTTT	CASARTSGATGELFF	TRBJ2-2	TRBV3-1	few	TRBD2
TGTGCCAGCAGTTACTCGCCAGCGGGGGTAACCTACAATGAGCAGTTCTTC	CASSYSPAGVTYNEQFF	TRBJ2-1	TRBV6-5	-	TRBD2
TGTGCTAGCAGCCACCAGTGGGCCACCGGGGAGCTGTTTTTT	CASSHQWATGELFF	TRBJ2-2	TRBV7-7	-	-
TGTGCCAGCAGCCTTCCCTGGAATACGCAGTATTTT	CASSLPWNTQYF	TRBJ2-3	TRBV7-9	-	-
TGTGCCAGCACCAGGGTGGGGGAGACCCAGTACTTC	CASTRVGETQYF	TRBJ2-5	TRBV6-5	-	-
TGTGCCAGCACCACCCCGGGGAACACCGGGACTGAGCAGTTCTTC	CASTTPGNTGTEQFF	TRBJ2-1	TRBV6-5	few	-